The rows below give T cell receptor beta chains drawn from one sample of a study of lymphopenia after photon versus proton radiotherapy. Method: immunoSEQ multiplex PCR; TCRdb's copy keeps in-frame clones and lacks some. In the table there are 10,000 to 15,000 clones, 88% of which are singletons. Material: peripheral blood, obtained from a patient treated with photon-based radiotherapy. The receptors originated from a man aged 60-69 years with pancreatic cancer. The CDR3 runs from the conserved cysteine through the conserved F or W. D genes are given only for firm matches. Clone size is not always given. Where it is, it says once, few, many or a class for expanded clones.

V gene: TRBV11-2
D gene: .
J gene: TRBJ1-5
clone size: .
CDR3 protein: CASSLGTDYIGNQPQHF
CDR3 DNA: TGTGCCAGCAGCTTAGGTACGGACTACATAGGTAATCAGCCCCAGCATTTT

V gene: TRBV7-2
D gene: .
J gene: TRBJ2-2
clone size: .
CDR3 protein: CASSLAVAANTGELFF
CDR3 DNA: TGTGCCAGCAGCTTAGCTGTAGCGGCGAACACCGGGGAGCTGTTTTTT

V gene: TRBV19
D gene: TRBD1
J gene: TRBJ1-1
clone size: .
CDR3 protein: CASRSPGGYTEAFF
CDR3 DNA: TGTGCCAGTAGATCGCCAGGGGGATATACTGAAGCTTTCTTT

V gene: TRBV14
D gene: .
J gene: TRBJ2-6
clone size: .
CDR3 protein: CASSQVTGLGANVLTF
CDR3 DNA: TGTGCCAGCAGCCAGGTTACAGGGTTAGGGGCCAACGTCCTGACTTTC

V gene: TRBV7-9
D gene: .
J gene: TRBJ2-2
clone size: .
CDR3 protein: CASSPTLTANTGELFF
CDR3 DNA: TGTGCCAGCAGCCCTACTCTGACGGCGAACACCGGGGAGCTGTTTTTT

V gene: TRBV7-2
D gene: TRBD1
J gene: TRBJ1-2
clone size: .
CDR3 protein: CASSSDRGPYGYTF
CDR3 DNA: TGTGCCAGCAGCTCCGACAGGGGTCCCTATGGCTACACCTTC

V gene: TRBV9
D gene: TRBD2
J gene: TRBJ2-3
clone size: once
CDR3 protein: CASSVGSGGLDTQYF
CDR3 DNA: TGTGCCAGCAGCGTAGGAAGCGGGGGGTTGGATACGCAGTATTTT

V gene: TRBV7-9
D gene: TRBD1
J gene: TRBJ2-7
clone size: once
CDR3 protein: CASDEGASNEQYF
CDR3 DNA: TGTGCCAGCGACGAGGGGGCGAGCAACGAGCAGTACTTC

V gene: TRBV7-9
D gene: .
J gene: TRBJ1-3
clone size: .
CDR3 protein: CAPQQVISGNTIYF
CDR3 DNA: TGTGCCCCCCAGCAAGTAATTTCTGGAAACACCATATATTTT

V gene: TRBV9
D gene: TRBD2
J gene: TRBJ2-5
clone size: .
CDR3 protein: CASSPTGGWETQYF
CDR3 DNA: TGTGCCAGCAGCCCCACCGGGGGGTGGGAGACCCAGTACTTC

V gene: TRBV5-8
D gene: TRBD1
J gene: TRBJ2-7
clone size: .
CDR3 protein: CASSSLTLGTVTYEQYF
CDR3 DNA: TGTGCCAGCAGCTCCTTAACCCTCGGGACAGTAACCTACGAGCAGTACTTC

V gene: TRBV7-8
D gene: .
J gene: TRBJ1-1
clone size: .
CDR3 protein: CASSPLFPVGGEAFF
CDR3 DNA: TGTGCCAGCAGCCCCCTTTTTCCAGTGGGGGGTGAAGCTTTCTTT

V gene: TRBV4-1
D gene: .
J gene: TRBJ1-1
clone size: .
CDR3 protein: CASSQVLGNTEAFF
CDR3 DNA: TGCGCCAGCAGCCAAGTATTGGGGAACACTGAAGCTTTCTTT

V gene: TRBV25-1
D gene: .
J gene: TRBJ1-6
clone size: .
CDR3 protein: CASSEPNRASPLHF
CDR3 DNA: TGTGCCAGCAGTGAACCAAACAGGGCTTCACCCCTCCACTTT

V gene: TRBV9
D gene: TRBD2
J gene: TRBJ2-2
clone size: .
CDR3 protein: CASSALSSGGAPGELFF
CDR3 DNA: TGTGCCAGCAGCGCCCTTTCTAGCGGGGGGGCCCCCGGGGAGCTGTTTTTT

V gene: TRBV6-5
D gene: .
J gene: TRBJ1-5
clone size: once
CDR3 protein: CASSPRGRGNQPQHF
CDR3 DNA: TGTGCCAGCAGTCCCCGGGGGAGGGGCAATCAGCCCCAGCATTTT

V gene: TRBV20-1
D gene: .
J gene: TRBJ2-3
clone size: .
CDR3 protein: CSVGDSDTQYF
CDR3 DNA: TGCAGTGTGGGGGACTCAGATACGCAGTATTTT

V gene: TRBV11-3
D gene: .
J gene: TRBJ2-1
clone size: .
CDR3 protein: CASSLGGGASLDEQFF
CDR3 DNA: TGTGCCAGCAGCTTAGGAGGTGGGGCTAGTTTGGATGAGCAGTTCTTC

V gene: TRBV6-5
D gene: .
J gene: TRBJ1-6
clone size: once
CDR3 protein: CASSGAPGDSPLHF
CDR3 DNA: TGTGCCAGCAGTGGCGCCCCCGGCGATTCACCCCTCCACTTT

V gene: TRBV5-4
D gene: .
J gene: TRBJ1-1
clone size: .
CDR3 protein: CASRTGADTEAFF
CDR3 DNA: TGTGCCAGCAGGACCGGGGCGGACACTGAAGCTTTCTTT

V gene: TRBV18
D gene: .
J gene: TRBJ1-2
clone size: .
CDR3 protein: CASSGGRDYGYTF
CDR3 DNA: TGTGCCAGCTCCGGGGGCCGGGACTATGGCTACACCTTC

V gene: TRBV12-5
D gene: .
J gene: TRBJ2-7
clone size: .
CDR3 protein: CASALGDLGQYF
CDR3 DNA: TGTGCTAGTGCTTTGGGGGATTTGGGGCAGTACTTC

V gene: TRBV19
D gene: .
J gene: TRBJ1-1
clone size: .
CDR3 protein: CASSIPGTEAFF
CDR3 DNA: TGTGCCAGTAGTATCCCGGGTACTGAAGCTTTCTTT

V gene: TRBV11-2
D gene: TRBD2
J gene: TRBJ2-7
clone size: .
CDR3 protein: CASSLDRASGGSF
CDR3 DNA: TGTGCCAGCAGCTTAGATCGCGCTAGCGGGGGGAGCTTC

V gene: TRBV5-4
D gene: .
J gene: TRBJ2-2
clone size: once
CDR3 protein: CASSRLGTGELFF
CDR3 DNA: TGTGCCAGCAGCCGCTTGGGCACCGGGGAGCTGTTTTTT

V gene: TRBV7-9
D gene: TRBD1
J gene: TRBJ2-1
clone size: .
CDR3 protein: CASSALWTGSYNEQFF
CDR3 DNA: TGTGCCAGCAGCGCCCTGTGGACAGGCTCCTACAATGAGCAGTTCTTC

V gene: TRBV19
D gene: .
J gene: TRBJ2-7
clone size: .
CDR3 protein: CASLGTGKRGSYEQYF
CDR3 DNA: TGTGCCAGCCTCGGGACGGGAAAGAGGGGCTCCTACGAGCAGTACTTC

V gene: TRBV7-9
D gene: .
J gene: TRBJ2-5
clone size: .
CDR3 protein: CASSWEQVQETQYF
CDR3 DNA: TGTGCCAGCAGCTGGGAGCAGGTACAAGAGACCCAGTACTTC

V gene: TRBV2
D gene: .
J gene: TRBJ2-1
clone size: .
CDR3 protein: CASREGGYTISEQFF
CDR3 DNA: TGTGCCAGCCGTGAGGGGGGATACACAATTAGTGAGCAGTTCTTC

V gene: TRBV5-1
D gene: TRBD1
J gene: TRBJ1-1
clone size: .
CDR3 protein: CASSYGTGPMNTEAFF
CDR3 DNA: TGCGCCAGCAGCTACGGGACAGGGCCGATGAACACTGAAGCTTTCTTT

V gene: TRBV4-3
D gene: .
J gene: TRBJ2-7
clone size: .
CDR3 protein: CASSQDPPGGVYEQYF
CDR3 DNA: TGCGCCAGCAGCCAAGATCCCCCCGGGGGCGTCTACGAGCAGTACTTC

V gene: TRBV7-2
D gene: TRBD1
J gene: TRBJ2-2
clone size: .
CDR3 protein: CASSLSAGGNTGELFF
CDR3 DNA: TGTGCCAGCAGCTTATCCGCAGGGGGGAACACCGGGGAGCTGTTTTTT

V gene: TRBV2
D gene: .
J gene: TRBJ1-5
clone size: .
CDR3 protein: CASSVTMGTQPQHF
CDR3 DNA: TGTGCCAGCAGTGTAACAATGGGTACACAGCCCCAGCATTTT

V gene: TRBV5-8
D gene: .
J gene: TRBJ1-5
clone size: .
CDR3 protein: CASSPGAGVNQPQHF
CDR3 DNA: TGTGCCAGCAGCCCGGGAGCGGGGGTCAATCAGCCCCAGCATTTT

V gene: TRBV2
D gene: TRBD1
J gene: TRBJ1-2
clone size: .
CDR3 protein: CASSTGQGAFYGYTF
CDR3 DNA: TGTGCCAGCAGTACCGGACAGGGGGCTTTCTATGGCTACACCTTC

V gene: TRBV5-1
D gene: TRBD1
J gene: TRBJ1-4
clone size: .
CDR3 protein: CASSMGQAPREKLFF
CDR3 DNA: TGCGCCAGCAGCATGGGACAGGCCCCCAGAGAAAAACTGTTTTTT

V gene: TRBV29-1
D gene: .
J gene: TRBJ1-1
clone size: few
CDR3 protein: CSVDGGGAEAFF
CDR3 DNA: TGCAGCGTTGACGGCGGCGGGGCTGAAGCTTTCTTT

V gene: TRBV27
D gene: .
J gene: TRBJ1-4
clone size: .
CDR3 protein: CASSRSDSYEKLFF
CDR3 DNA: TGTGCCAGCAGTCGGTCCGACAGTTATGAAAAACTGTTTTTT

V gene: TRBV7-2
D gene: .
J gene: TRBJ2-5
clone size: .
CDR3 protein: CASSLVGGGAQYF
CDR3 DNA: TGTGCCAGCAGCTTAGTAGGAGGCGGGGCCCAGTACTTC

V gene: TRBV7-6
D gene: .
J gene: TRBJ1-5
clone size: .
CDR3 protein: CASSQTGTSRGQPQHF
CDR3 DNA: TGTGCCAGCAGCCAAACCGGGACATCCAGAGGTCAGCCCCAGCATTTT

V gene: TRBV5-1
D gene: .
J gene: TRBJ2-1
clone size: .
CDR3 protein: CASSLRANNEQFF
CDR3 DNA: TGCGCCAGCAGCTTGAGGGCGAACAATGAGCAGTTCTTC

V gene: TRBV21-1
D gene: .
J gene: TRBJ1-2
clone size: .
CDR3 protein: CASSKVTGDYGYTF
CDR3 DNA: TGTGCCAGCAGCAAAGTAACAGGGGACTATGGCTACACCTTC

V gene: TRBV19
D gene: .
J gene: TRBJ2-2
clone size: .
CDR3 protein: CASSIGLYTGPGELFF
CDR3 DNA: TGTGCCAGTAGTATAGGCCTTTATACAGGGCCCGGGGAGCTGTTTTTT